These 29 T cell receptor beta chains originate from one sample sequenced in a study of tissue T cells after allogeneic stem cell transplantation. Described time point: mouse harvest day 14 after allogeneic transplant. Each mouse received 10^7 T-cell-depleted marrow cells plus 10^6 splenic CD5+ T cells by tail vein. Only in-frame clones appear in the TCRdb table, and some are missing; sequencing was by immunoSEQ multiplex PCR. The table includes roughly 1,900 clones, around half detected once. Material for sequencing was lymph node tissue. These receptors were collected from a female BALB/c mouse given C57BL/6 T cells with graft-versus-host disease after an allogeneic hematopoietic cell transplant.

This clone was recorded a few times. The gene names given are mouse names. Coverage ceases 1 residue before the CDR3 finishes, and the germline J gene fills in the end. The rearrangement uses TRBV26 and TRBJ2-1, with 7 bases aligning to TRBD1. Looked up from germline, CDR1 is KGHPV and CDR2 is FQNQEV (reference sequence). The CDR3 is made up of 14 amino acids. The V segment lost 4 bases and the J segment 4 bases; nucleotides outside the gene matches: 4. CDR3 DNA, as far as it was read: TGTGCCAGCAGTCGACAGGGTGGGTATGCTGAGCAGTTC. Protein product: CASSRQGGYAEQF. The full CDR3 sequence reads CASSRQGGYAEQFF.

This clone was observed a handful of times. Genes and germline come from the mouse. The DNA ends 1 residue before the CDR3 does, and the rest of the CDR3 is filled in from the germline J gene. The chain is built from TRBV14 and TRBJ2-7; D unclear. V lost 2 bases and J 4 bases, leaving 7 bases between the germline ends. CDR3 size: 12 residues. Germline V lookup: CDR1 SGHDT, CDR2 FRDEAV. Partial CDR3 DNA: TGTGCCAGCAGTTTTGCTGAGTATGAACAGTAC. Protein: CASSFAEYEQY. The complete CDR3 protein is CASSFAEYEQYF.

Comments on this clone: Gene names are the mouse ones. The read is 1 residue too short to cover the CDR3 end, so that end is filled in from the germline J gene. The V and J genes are TRBV4 and TRBJ1-4; D call uncertain. Germline V gene data show CDR1 as LGHDT and CDR2 as YNNKQL (reference sequence). V was clipped by 4 bases and J by 14 bases, with 11 bases between them. This CDR3 has 11 residues. The CDR3 sequence: CASSSLESLFF. The CDR3 bases that were read are TGTGCCAGCAGCTCTTTAGAGAGTTTATTT.

For this clone: A junction boundary mismatches the germline segment, possibly from a read error. Mouse gene names apply. From the germline J gene comes the end of the CDR3, since the read stops 1 residue before it. Other nucleotide sequences in the sample specify the same CDR3. The rearrangement uses TRBV29 and TRBJ2-7; TRBD2 is a possible D gene (7 bases). CDR3 length equals 12 residues. Germline V gene data show CDR1 as MSHET and CDR2 as SYDVDS. CDR3 protein: CASSLRGGEQYF. The CDR3 DNA, read in part, is TGTGCTAGTAGTTTGAGGGGGGGTGAACAGTAC.

This clone has a handful of counts. Genes and germline are mouse. The CDR3 end is not reached by the read, which stops 1 residue before it; the germline J gene fills it in. The V gene is TRBV4, the J gene TRBJ2-1; D gene uncertain. The germline gives CDR1 LGHDT, CDR2 YNNKQL (reference sequence). The CDR3 contains 12 residues. Trimming took off 5 bases at V and 7 bases at J, with 9 bases between the two ends. The CDR3: CASSLLRAEQFF. The CDR3 DNA, read in part, is TGTGCCAGCAGCCTACTCCGAGCTGAGCAGTTC.

About this clone: Gene names and germline match the mouse. CDR3 in amino acids: CTCSAATNTEVFF. The CDR3 bases that were read are TGCACCTGCAGTGCAGCAACAAACACAGAAGTCTTC. J is TRBJ1-1 and V is TRBV1; no firm D call. Sequencing ends 1 residue short of the CDR3 end; the germline J gene provides the rest. CDR1 and CDR2 from the germline V gene are NSQYPW and LRSPGD (reference sequence). Trimming removed 1 base at V and 0 bases at J, with 3 bases between. The CDR3 has 13 residues.

Sample share makes this clone hyperexpanded. Gene names denote mouse genes. The read finishes 1 residue shy of the CDR3 end, and the germline J gene is used to complete it. The chain is built from TRBV12-2 and TRBJ2-7; 12 bases align to TRBD2. With V trimmed by 4 bases and J by 6 bases, 6 bases remained unmatched. The germline gives CDR1 SGHLS, CDR2 HYDKME. The CDR3 runs 14 residues. CDR3 sequence reads: CASSLTGGALEQYF. The part of the CDR3 DNA that was read is TGTGCCAGCTCCCTGACTGGGGGGGCGCTTGAACAGTAC.

The table lists this clone with a few counts. The genes are named according to mouse. Read coverage stops 1 residue before the CDR3 terminus; the germline J gene supplies the remainder. The gene calls are TRBV14 and TRBJ2-7; TRBD2 matches at 11 bases. V shed 2 bases and J 2 bases; nucleotides not matched to a gene: 3. Germline V lookup: CDR1 SGHDT, CDR2 FRDEAV. The CDR3 contains 15 residues. CDR3 bases read: TGTGCCAGCAGTTTAACTGGGGGGGCCCCCTATGAACAGTAC. Its protein product is CASSLTGGAPYEQY. The whole CDR3 is CASSLTGGAPYEQYF.

On this clone: The listed genes are named as in mouse. The read gets to within 1 residue of the CDR3 end, and the germline J gene fills in the rest. The chain carries TRBV14 and TRBJ2-4, with TRBD2 matching 14 bases. CDR1 SGHDT and CDR2 FRDEAV come from the germline V gene. The CDR3 loop spans 16 amino acids. The V segment lost 5 bases and the J segment 3 bases; nucleotides outside the gene matches: 5. The CDR3 is CASSWDWGGAQNTLYF. The part of the CDR3 DNA that was read is TGTGCCAGCAGCTGGGACTGGGGGGGCGCGCAAAACACCTTGTAC.

This clone was detected once. These gene names are mouse names. The read halts 1 residue ahead of the CDR3 end, with the missing end drawn from the germline J gene. Other DNA sequences from this sample encode an identical CDR3 as well. This sequence joins TRBV26 and TRBJ1-6; D remains unclear. TRBJ1-6 is noted as an ORF with a role that remains uncertain. This CDR3 has 15 amino acids. V lost 3 bases and J 0 bases, leaving 6 bases between the germline ends. Germline loops: CDR1 KGHPV, CDR2 FQNQEV (reference sequence). The CDR3: CASSLTDSYNSPLYF. The covered CDR3 bases are TGTGCCAGCAGTCTTACAGATTCCTATAATTCGCCCCTCTAC.

In this sample, this clone is large. Any gene name here is a mouse gene name. The DNA ends 1 residue before the CDR3 does, and the rest of the CDR3 is filled in from the germline J gene. The chain combines TRBV12-2 with TRBJ2-1, with 11 bases identical to TRBD2. Trimming took 4 bases from V and 2 from J; bases not matched to a gene: 3. This CDR3 is 15 amino acids long. Germline assignment: CDR1 SGHLS and CDR2 HYDKME. The CDR3 loop reads CASSTTGGDYAEQFF. Partial CDR3 DNA: TGTGCCAGCTCCACGACTGGGGGGGACTATGCTGAGCAGTTC.

In its sample, this clone is medium-sized. Any gene name here is a mouse gene name. The read is 1 residue too short to cover the CDR3 end, so that end is filled in from the germline J gene. The V gene is TRBV5, the J gene TRBJ2-3, with 9 nucleotides matching TRBD2. The V segment lost 4 bases and the J segment 2 bases; nucleotides outside the gene matches: 4. Looked up from germline, CDR1 is LGHNA and CDR2 is YNLKQL (reference sequence). The CDR3 has 15 residues. The sequenced CDR3 bases are TGTGCCAGCAGCCTTGGGGGGGCGTCTGCAGAAACGCTGTAT. The encoded protein is CASSLGGASAETLY. The entire CDR3 sequence reads CASSLGGASAETLYF.

In this sample, this clone turned up a few times. Gene names denote mouse genes. From the germline J gene comes the end of the CDR3, since the read stops 1 residue before it. Distinct nucleotide sequences in the sample also encode this CDR3. The rearrangement uses TRBV12-1 and TRBJ2-7, with 12 bases that match TRBD2. Looked up from germline, CDR1 is SGHSN and CDR2 is HYEKVE. The CDR3 spans 14 residues. The V and J ends lost 4 bases and 6 bases, in that order; junction bases with no gene match: 6. The sequenced part of the CDR3 DNA is TGTGCCAGCTCCCTGACTGGGGGGGCGCTTGAACAGTAC. This encodes CASSLTGGALEQY. The entire CDR3 protein is CASSLTGGALEQYF.

A note on this clone: Mouse gene names apply. The CDR3 end falls 1 residue outside the read, so it is completed with the germline J gene. This chain links TRBV16 with TRBJ2-7; 10 positions match TRBD2. The trim removed 5 bases at V and 4 bases at J, leaving 2 bases unmatched. The CDR3 runs to 13 residues. Germline V gene data show CDR1 as SGHSA and CDR2 as FRNQAP. The CDR3 is CASSLGGPYEQYF. The sequenced CDR3 bases are TGTGCAAGCAGCCTGGGGGGGCCTTATGAACAGTAC.

This clone was seen only a few times. Gene names refer to mouse genes. Coverage ceases 1 residue before the CDR3 finishes, and the germline J gene fills in the end. V and J are TRBV26 and TRBJ2-7; the match to TRBD2 covers 7 bases. V shed 1 base, J shed 0 bases, and the junction held 3 bases outside the gene matches. Germline loops: CDR1 KGHPV, CDR2 FQNQEV (reference sequence). The CDR3 extends over 15 amino acids. The CDR3 sequence: CASSLLGGSSYEQYF. The CDR3 bases that were read are TGTGCCAGCAGTCTGTTGGGGGGAAGCTCCTATGAACAGTAC.

Details on this clone: Gene names are mouse gene names. The CDR3 end is not reached by the read, which stops 1 residue before it; the germline J gene fills it in. The V call is TRBV13-3, the J call TRBJ1-6, with TRBD1 identical over 7 bases. TRBJ1-6 is an open reading frame whose function is uncertain. V shed 1 base and J 3 bases; nucleotides not matched to a gene: 4. Germline V gene data show CDR1 as NNHDY and CDR2 as SYVADS. This CDR3 contains 16 residues. The CDR3 DNA, read in part, is TGTGCCAGCAGTGATTGGGCAGGGGGCTATAATTCGCCCCTCTAC. It is translated as CASSDWAGGYNSPLY. The whole CDR3 protein is CASSDWAGGYNSPLYF.

This clone was detected only a few times. All gene names here are mouse names. The CDR3 extends 1 residue past the end of the read, so its final part is completed from the germline J gene. The chain recombines TRBV23 with TRBJ1-3; the DNA was not used to check the table's D call, TRBD1. CDR1 KGHTA and CDR2 FQNQQP come from the germline V gene. This CDR3 region has 15 residues. CDR3 DNA, as far as it was read: TGCTCCAGCAGTCAGACAGGGAATTCTGGAAATACGCTCTAT. Translating it yields CSSSQTGNSGNTLY. The entire CDR3 protein reads CSSSQTGNSGNTLYF.

Worth noting for this clone: Gene names and germline match the mouse. Read coverage stops 1 residue before the CDR3 terminus; the germline J gene supplies the remainder. The chain is built from TRBV3 and TRBJ2-2; 8 nucleotides align to TRBD2. V was pared by 5 bases and J by 1 base, with 3 bases of the junction left unmatched. Looked up from germline, CDR1 is SNHLY and CDR2 is FYNGKV (reference sequence). There are 15 residues in the CDR3. The part of the CDR3 DNA that was read is TGTGCCAGCAGCCCGGGACTGGTAAACACCGGGCAGCTCTAC. Protein product: CASSPGLVNTGQLY. The entire CDR3 protein reads CASSPGLVNTGQLYF.

Concerning this clone: These gene names are mouse names. Sequencing ends 1 residue short of the CDR3 end; the germline J gene provides the rest. This rearrangement joins TRBV26 to TRBJ1-1; D is unresolved. Germline V gene lookup returns CDR1 KGHPV and CDR2 FQNQEV (reference sequence). With 3 bases removed from V and 5 bases from J, the gap between germline ends came to 10 bases. The CDR3 sequence is 13 residues long. CDR3 DNA (partial): TGTGCCAGCAGTCTTCACAGAAGGACAGAAGTCTTC. Its protein is CASSLHRRTEVF. The full CDR3 protein is CASSLHRRTEVFF.

This clone is termed large. Germline and genes: mouse. The CDR3 end falls 1 residue outside the read, so it is completed with the germline J gene. The genes are TRBV26 and TRBJ1-3; 7 nucleotides align to TRBD1. This CDR3 is 14 amino acids long. Per germline, CDR1 KGHPV and CDR2 FQNQEV (reference sequence). With 6 bases clipped from V and 6 bases from J, the junction kept 8 bases outside the gene matches. The CDR3 loop is CASSSGTAVNTLYF. The sequenced part of the CDR3 DNA is TGTGCCAGCAGCTCCGGGACAGCGGTAAATACGCTCTAT.

A remark on this clone: Mouse names are used for the genes. The read ends 1 residue shy of where the CDR3 ends; the end is completed using the germline J gene. The chain has TRBV14 and TRBJ2-4; 10 bases line up with TRBD2. Germline V lookup: CDR1 SGHDT, CDR2 FRDEAV. With 5 bases clipped from V and 3 bases from J, the junction kept 9 bases outside the gene matches. There are 16 residues in the CDR3. The CDR3 DNA, read in part, is TGTGCCAGCAGGGAGGGGGACTGGGGTTTCCAAAACACCTTGTAC. Encoded protein: CASREGDWGFQNTLY. The full CDR3 reads CASREGDWGFQNTLYF.

Details on this clone: Genes and germline come from the mouse. The CDR3 goes on 1 residue after the read ends, and that part is filled in from the germline J gene. The rearrangement uses TRBV1 and TRBJ2-7; TRBD2 agrees at 10 bases. Unmatched junction bases numbered 5, after V lost 8 bases and J lost 4 bases. The germline V gene encodes CDR1 NSQYPW and CDR2 LRSPGD (reference sequence). The CDR3 covers 13 residues. The DNA read from the CDR3 is TGCACCTGCGGGAGACTGGGGGGTTATGAACAGTAC. Amino acids: CTCGRLGGYEQY. The whole CDR3 region reads CTCGRLGGYEQYF.

This clone occurred a few times. Mouse names are used for the genes. From the germline J gene comes the end of the CDR3, since the read stops 1 residue before it. The V call is TRBV3, the J call TRBJ1-4; D uncertain. The CDR3 consists of 15 residues. V lost 0 bases, J lost 1 base, and 6 bases lay in between. Looked up from germline, CDR1 is SNHLY and CDR2 is FYNGKV (reference sequence). Partial CDR3 DNA: TGTGCCAGCAGCTTAGCGCGGGGTTCCAACGAAAGATTATTT. The encoded protein is CASSLARGSNERLF. The whole CDR3 reads CASSLARGSNERLFF.

A remark on this clone: Germline and genes: mouse. The read is 1 residue too short to cover the CDR3 end, so that end is filled in from the germline J gene. The V gene is TRBV12-1, the J gene TRBJ1-5; D unresolved. CDR1 is SGHSN, CDR2 HYEKVE, per germline. The CDR3 is 14 residues long. The V end lost 4 bases, the J end lost 0 bases, and 9 bases lay between the germline ends. This CDR3 is CASSPDNNNQAPLF. The covered CDR3 bases are TGTGCCAGCTCCCCCGACAATAACAACCAGGCTCCGCTT. The full variable domain, in which reference TRBV12-1 and TRBJ1-5 provide the parts outside the CDR3, is DSGVVQSPRHIIKEKGGRSVLTCIPISGHSNVVWYQQTLGKELKFLIQHYEKVERDKGFLPSRFSVQQFDDYHSEMNMSALELEDSAMYFCASSPDNNNQAPLFGEGTRLSVL.

This clone was detected a few times. Gene names and germline refer to mouse. The CDR3 end lies 1 residue beyond the end of the read and is filled in from the germline J gene. The V call is TRBV26, the J call TRBJ2-3; D gene unclear. Trimming took 4 bases from V and 3 from J, leaving 5 bases between them. CDR3 length equals 12 residues. The germline V gene has CDR1 KGHPV and CDR2 FQNQEV (reference sequence). The part of the CDR3 DNA that was read is TGTGCCAGCAGTCCCAGGGCAGAAACGCTGTAT. Protein sequence: CASSPRAETLY. The whole CDR3 region reads CASSPRAETLYF.

This clone was counted a single time. Gene names are mouse gene names. Coverage ceases 1 residue before the CDR3 finishes, and the germline J gene fills in the end. The chain has TRBV12-2 and TRBJ2-4, with D hard to call. Deletions cut 0 bases from V and 0 bases from J, with 6 bases between. The CDR3 length is 14 residues. CDR1 is SGHLS, CDR2 HYDKME, per germline. Partial CDR3 DNA: TGTGCCAGCTCTCTCGTGGACAGTCAAAACACCTTGTAC. Residues: CASSLVDSQNTLY. Given in full, the CDR3 is CASSLVDSQNTLYF.

A remark on this clone: The listed genes are named as in mouse. The read stops 1 residue short of the end of the CDR3; the missing end is completed from the germline J gene. V is TRBV31 and J is TRBJ1-2; the match to TRBD1 covers 10 bases. Trimming at V came to 3 bases and at J to 2 bases, leaving 3 bases not matched to a gene. CDR3 length equals 14 residues. CDR1 and CDR2 from the germline V gene are GKSSPN and SITVG. CDR3 residues: CAWRRQGANSDYTF. The CDR3 bases that were read are TGTGCCTGGAGGCGACAGGGGGCGAACTCCGACTACACC.

This clone was seen a handful of times. Gene names and germline refer to mouse. CDR3 bases read: TGTGCCAGCTCTCCGGGGGGAAGCTCCTATGAACAGTAC. It yields the protein CASSPGGSSYEQY. The whole CDR3 reads CASSPGGSSYEQYF. This chain joins TRBV12-2 and TRBJ2-7, with D possibly matching TRBD2 (6 bases). The read ends 1 residue before the CDR3 terminus; that terminus is restored from the germline J gene. V was clipped by 2 bases and J by 0 bases, with 10 bases between them. Germline V CDR1 and CDR2: SGHLS, HYDKME. The CDR3 consists of 14 residues. The variable domain in full, with the rest retrieved from reference TRBV12-2 and TRBJ2-7, is NSGVVQSPRYIIKGKGERSILKCIPISGHLSVAWYQQTQGQELKFFIQHYDKMERDKGNLPSRFSVQQFDDYHSEMNMSALELEDSAVYFCASSPGGSSYEQYFGPGTRLTVL.

This clone was observed a handful of times. All gene names here are mouse names. The CDR3 goes on 1 residue after the read ends, and that part is filled in from the germline J gene. The gene calls are TRBV12-2 and TRBJ1-3; D is undetermined. V lost 1 base, J lost 1 base, and 1 base lay in between. The CDR3 length is 12 residues. Per the germline V gene, CDR1 is SGHLS and CDR2 is HYDKME. CDR3 sequence: CASSLSGNTLYF. The covered CDR3 bases are TGTGCCAGCTCTCTATCTGGAAATACGCTCTAT.